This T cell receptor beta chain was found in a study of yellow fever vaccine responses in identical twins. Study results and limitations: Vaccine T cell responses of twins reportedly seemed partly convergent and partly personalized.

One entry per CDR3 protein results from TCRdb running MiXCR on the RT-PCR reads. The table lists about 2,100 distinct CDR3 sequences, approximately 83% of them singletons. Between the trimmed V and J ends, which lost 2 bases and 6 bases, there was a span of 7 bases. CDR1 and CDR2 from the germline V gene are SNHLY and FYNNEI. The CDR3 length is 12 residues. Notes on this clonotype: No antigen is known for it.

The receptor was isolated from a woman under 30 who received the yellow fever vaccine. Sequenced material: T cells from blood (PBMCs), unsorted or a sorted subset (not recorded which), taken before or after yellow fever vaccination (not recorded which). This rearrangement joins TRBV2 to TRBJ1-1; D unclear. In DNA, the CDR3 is TGTGCCAGCAGTGAAAAAATCTCTGAAGCTTTCTTT. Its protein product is CASSEKISEAFF.